This T cell receptor beta chain was captured in a study of cytomegalovirus exposure and HLA in healthy donors. The assay was immunoSEQ multiplex PCR, and TCRdb's table has in-frame clones only and misses some. The repertoire has roughly 330,000 clones, roughly nine tenths of them found once; the top ten carry 1% to 1.5%. The germline V gene encodes CDR1 SNHLY and CDR2 FYNNEI. The CDR3 runs 14 residues. V lost 7 bases and J 11 bases, leaving 18 bases between the germline ends. V usage is TRBV2 and J usage is TRBJ1-6; no clear D. This receptor was identified in a woman aged 30 to 39 in good health and CMV-seropositive. The sequencing sample was made of PBMCs. The CDR3 DNA reads TGTGCCAGCATTGGACTCCTTCTCGTTACACCCCTCCACTTT. This sequence encodes CASIGLLLVTPLHF.